These 15 T cell receptor beta chains originate from one sample sequenced in a study of CD8 T cells in Susac syndrome. Reverse transcription of about 0.5 to 1 ug RNA used random hexamers. One entry per CDR3 protein, called by TCRdb with MiXCR from the immunoSEQ multiplex PCR reads. This sample has some 180,000 distinct CDR3 sequences, with 90% to 95% found just once. Sequenced input: CD4+ T cells from PBMCs. The origin of the receptors is a human donor with Susac syndrome.

V gene TRBV20-1 combines with J gene TRBJ1-2, with D possibly TRBD1 on 6 matching bases. The CDR3 totals 12 residues. Trimming pared 7 bases from V and 7 bases from J, leaving 16 bases between. The germline V gene has CDR1 DFQATT and CDR2 SNEGSKA (reference sequence). The CDR3 nucleotides read TGCAGTGTCTTCCGGGACATCCGTGGCTACACCTTC. Protein product: CSVFRDIRGYTF.

The chain recombines TRBV18 with TRBJ1-5; D gene unclear. V shed 3 bases and J shed 5 bases, with 14 bases lying between them. CDR3 size: 15 residues. Germline V CDR1 and CDR2: KGHSH, LQKENI. CDR3 region: CASSPSGGTDQPQHF. The CDR3 DNA sequence: TGTGCCAGCTCACCCTCGGGAGGAACGGATCAGCCCCAGCATTTT.

V gene TRBV20-1 combines with J gene TRBJ2-7; D gene unclear. The CDR3 sequence is 15 residues long. V was clipped by 5 bases and J by 0 bases, with 17 bases between them. Germline values: CDR1 DFQATT, CDR2 SNEGSKA (reference sequence). CDR3 residues: CSAQPTQRISYEQYF. As DNA, the CDR3 is TGCAGTGCTCAGCCCACGCAGAGAATCTCCTACGAGCAGTACTTC.

V usage is TRBV19 and J usage is TRBJ1-1, with 7 bases that match TRBD1. This CDR3 has 16 amino acids. J was trimmed by 6 bases and V by 7 bases; bases with no gene match: 17. Germline-derived CDR1 and CDR2 are LNHDA and SQIVND (reference sequence). The CDR3 protein is CASTNFRDRAKAEAFF. CDR3 nucleotide sequence: TGTGCCAGTACCAATTTCAGAGACAGGGCAAAGGCTGAAGCTTTCTTT. The full variable domain, its missing parts supplied by reference TRBV19 and TRBJ1-1, is DGGITQSPKYLFRKEGQNVTLSCEQNLNHDAMYWYRQDPGQGLRLIYYSQIVNDFQKGDIAEGYSVSREKKESFPLTVTSAQKNPTAFYLCASTNFRDRAKAEAFFGQGTRLTVV.

This chain joins TRBV25-1 and TRBJ1-2; 9 bases fit TRBD1. The CDR3 is 14 amino acids. The germline gives CDR1 MGHDK, CDR2 SYGVNS. Losses at the gene ends were 4 bases for V and 7 bases for J; bases not matched to a gene: 7. As DNA, the CDR3 is TGTGCCAGCAGTGCACCGGGACAGGGATTTGGCTACACCTTC. Its protein is CASSAPGQGFGYTF.

The rearrangement links TRBV6-1 to TRBJ1-5; D not resolved. The V gene lost 0 bases and the J gene lost 1 base, with 1 base spanning the gap. The CDR3 has 13 residues. Germline CDR1 MNHNS, CDR2 SASEGT. In nucleotides, the CDR3 is TGTGCCAGCAGTGAAGCGAGCAATCAGCCCCAGCATTTT. Protein product: CASSEASNQPQHF.

This clonotype came up once. V is TRBV6-5 and J is TRBJ1-1; no reliable D call. Looked up from germline, CDR1 is MNHEY and CDR2 is SVGAGI. Trimming pared 0 bases from V and 10 bases from J, leaving 18 bases between. The CDR3 runs to 15 residues. CDR3: CASSYSISTSLGAFF. The DNA for the CDR3 is TGTGCCAGCAGTTACTCGATTTCTACCTCTTTAGGAGCTTTCTTT.

The chain has TRBV12-3 or TRBV12-4 and TRBJ2-5; D perhaps matches TRBD2 (6 bases). V dropped 3 bases and J dropped 5 bases, with 13 bases sitting between them. This CDR3 contains 14 residues. Written as DNA, the CDR3 is TGTGCCAGCAGTTTCGCGGGGAATTCTGAGACCCAGTACTTC. This encodes CASSFAGNSETQYF.

The chain is built from TRBV4-2 and TRBJ1-2, with a weak D call TRBD1 (5 bases). CDR1 and CDR2 (germline): LGHNA, YNFKEQ. V was trimmed by 1 base and J by 0 bases, leaving 9 bases between them. The length of the CDR3 is 15 residues. The CDR3 here is CASSQADSSNYGYTF. The CDR3 bases are TGTGCCAGCAGCCAAGCCGACAGCTCTAACTATGGCTACACCTTC.

The J gene is TRBJ1-1, the V gene TRBV2; the D is unclear. Trimming pared 3 bases from V and 5 bases from J, leaving 7 bases between. This CDR3 has 12 amino acids. Germline lookup yields CDR1 SNHLY and CDR2 FYNNEI. CDR3 DNA: TGTGCCAGCAGTGACCGTTATACTGAAGCTTTCTTT. This translates into CASSDRYTEAFF.

The chain joins TRBV7-3 to TRBJ2-1; D uncertain. This CDR3 region has 15 residues. V lost 4 bases to trimming and J lost 2 bases, with 12 bases between them. Germline CDR1 reads SGHTA; CDR2 reads FQGTGA. This CDR3 reads CASSSDQNPYNEQFF. The CDR3 DNA reads TGTGCCAGCAGCTCGGACCAGAACCCCTACAATGAGCAGTTCTTC.

This chain joins TRBV2 and TRBJ1-5; perhaps TRBD1 as D (5 bases). Deletions cut 7 bases from V and 0 bases from J, with 10 bases between. The CDR3 spans 14 residues. The germline V gene encodes CDR1 SNHLY and CDR2 FYNNEI. The CDR3 region is CASMQTDSNQPQHF. For the CDR3, the DNA is TGTGCCAGCATGCAGACAGATAGCAATCAGCCCCAGCATTTT. Complete variable domain (other parts from reference TRBV2 and TRBJ1-5): EPEVTQTPSHQVTQMGQEVILRCVPISNHLYFYWYRQILGQKVEFLVSFYNNEISEKSEIFDDQFSVERPDGSNFTLKIRSTKLEDSAMYFCASMQTDSNQPQHFGDGTRLSIL.

The chain combines TRBV7-2 with TRBJ2-1; no firm D call. The CDR3 runs to 12 residues. V lost 5 bases and J lost 9, with 11 bases in between. Germline V gives CDR1 SGHTA, CDR2 FQGNSA. The CDR3 is CASSLQLGEQFF. CDR3 DNA sequence: TGTGCCAGCAGCCTACAGTTGGGTGAGCAGTTCTTC.

This clonotype has a handful of counts. The rearrangement joins TRBV3-1 to TRBJ1-2; D gene uncertain. Germline V lookup: CDR1 LGHDT, CDR2 YNNKEL (reference sequence). The CDR3 sequence is 13 residues long. Trimming took 1 base from V and 2 from J, leaving 5 bases between them. In DNA form, the CDR3 reads TGTGCCAGCAGCCAAGCCGTGAACTATGGCTACACCTTC. As protein: CASSQAVNYGYTF.

This chain connects TRBV12-3 or TRBV12-4 to TRBJ2-2, with 7 bases aligning to TRBD1. J gave up 3 bases and V 4 bases, and 14 bases lay outside the gene matches. The CDR3 has 18 amino acids. For the CDR3, the DNA is TGTGCCAGCAGTTCCCACCCCCGGGACAGCCGATACACCGGGGAGCTGTTTTTT. It is translated as CASSSHPRDSRYTGELFF.